The 10 T cell receptor beta chains below all came from one sample that was sequenced in a study of T cell responses to AZD1222 COVID-19 vaccine. Produced via immunoSEQ multiplex PCR; TCRdb's table is partial and in-frame only. The data contain fewer than 150,000 clones, around 90% of them singletons. The sequences come from peripheral blood, collected on day 0 of AZD1222 vaccination. These receptors all stem from an adult in good health.

The V and J genes are TRBV5-8 and TRBJ2-3, with D unresolved. This CDR3 has 14 amino acids. Germline V gene sequence: CDR1 SGHTS, CDR2 YDEGEE. The V end lost 2 bases, the J end lost 6 bases, and 13 bases lay between the germline ends. CDR3 region: CASSFGVRVDTQYF. In DNA, the CDR3 is TGTGCCAGCAGCTTTGGGGTCCGCGTGGATACGCAGTATTTT.

The V gene is TRBV5-1, the J gene TRBJ1-3, with 7 bases aligning to TRBD1. This CDR3 has 16 residues. The trim removed 3 bases at V and 1 base at J, leaving 7 bases unmatched. Germline V gene data show CDR1 as SGHRS and CDR2 as YFSETQ. As DNA, the CDR3 is TGCGCCAGCAGCTCCGTTACAGGGGTATCTGGAAACACCATATATTTT. It is translated as CASSSVTGVSGNTIYF. The whole variable domain, remainder taken from reference TRBV5-1 and TRBJ1-3, is KAGVTQTPRYLIKTRGQQVTLSCSPISGHRSVSWYQQTPGQGLQFLFEYFSETQRNKGNFPGRFSGRQFSNSRSEMNVSTLELGDSALYLCASSSVTGVSGNTIYFGEGSWLTVV.

This clone was recorded a few times. The chain joins TRBV3-1 (or the pseudogene TRBV3-2) to TRBJ1-3, with D tentatively TRBD1 (5 bases). This CDR3 contains 16 residues. V was shortened by 0 bases and J by 3 bases, with 12 bases between the two germline ends. Germline V gene data show CDR1 as LGHDT and CDR2 as YNNKEL (reference sequence). The CDR3 DNA reads as TGTGCCAGCAGCCAAGATCTAAGGGGCTATGGAAACACCATATATTTT. Translating it yields CASSQDLRGYGNTIYF.

This chain connects TRBV2 to TRBJ1-5; tentatively, D is TRBD1 (6 bases). V lost 4 bases and J 6 bases, leaving 16 bases between the germline ends. Germline CDR1 is SNHLY and CDR2 is FYNNEI. The CDR3 sequence is 15 residues long. The CDR3 here is CASSGSGASSQPQHF. The CDR3, as DNA: TGTGCCAGCAGTGGGTCGGGGGCGAGTTCTCAGCCCCAGCATTTT.

The genes are TRBV19 and TRBJ2-2; 10 bases match TRBD2. Trimming removed 6 bases from V and 2 bases from J; junction bases left unmatched: 9. Germline V gene lookup returns CDR1 LNHDA and CDR2 SQIVND (reference sequence). The CDR3 loop spans 17 amino acids. CDR3 coding DNA: TGTGCCAGTAGCGAACCAAGCGGGGGGGCTAACACCGGGGAGCTGTTTTTT. Its protein is CASSEPSGGANTGELFF.

This clone showed up just once. V gene TRBV3-1 (or the pseudogene TRBV3-2) combines with J gene TRBJ1-1, with D unresolved. Germline values: CDR1 LGHDT, CDR2 YNNKEL (reference sequence). V was trimmed by 4 bases and J by 4 bases, leaving 10 bases between them. The CDR3 runs to 13 residues. In DNA form, the CDR3 reads TGTGCCAGCAGCCGGGTGGCAGTCACTGAAGCTTTCTTT. Translating gives CASSRVAVTEAFF.

In DNA, the CDR3 is TGTGCCAGCAGCCGAAGGGGGCCTAGGAGTGCTGAAGCTTTCTTT. Protein product: CASSRRGPRSAEAFF. This chain uses TRBV6-5 with TRBJ1-1; 7 bases are shared with TRBD1. This CDR3 region has 15 residues. The V segment lost 6 bases and the J segment 6 bases; nucleotides outside the gene matches: 13. Per the germline V gene, CDR1 is MNHEY and CDR2 is SVGAGI.

The chain is built from TRBV7-9 and TRBJ2-5; 11 bases line up with TRBD1. The CDR3 covers 15 residues. Germline CDR1 and CDR2: SEHNR and FQNEAQ (reference sequence). Trimming removed 4 bases from V and 5 bases from J; junction bases left unmatched: 6. CDR3 bases: TGTGCCAGCAGCTCAGGGACAGGGGGTCGTGAGACCCAGTACTTC. Translating it yields CASSSGTGGRETQYF.

This clone was seen only once. The J gene is TRBJ2-7, the V gene TRBV4-1, with D possibly matching TRBD1 (6 bases). Germline assignment: CDR1 MGHRA and CDR2 YSYEKL. The CDR3 consists of 16 residues. V shed 3 bases and J shed 6 bases, with 21 bases lying between them. The chain's CDR3 is CASSHPGTRSGGEQYF. The CDR3 coding sequence is TGCGCCAGCAGCCACCCCGGGACACGGAGCGGAGGCGAGCAGTACTTC.

This rearrangement joins TRBV7-6 to TRBJ2-7, with a tentative D call TRBD2 (6 bases). CDR1 and CDR2 from the germline V gene are SGHVS and FNYEAQ. V lost 4 bases to trimming and J lost 6 bases, with 13 bases between them. There are 13 residues in the CDR3. The CDR3 nucleotides are TGTGCCAGCAGCTCCTACGGGGGAGGCGAGCAGTACTTC. Amino acid sequence: CASSSYGGGEQYF.